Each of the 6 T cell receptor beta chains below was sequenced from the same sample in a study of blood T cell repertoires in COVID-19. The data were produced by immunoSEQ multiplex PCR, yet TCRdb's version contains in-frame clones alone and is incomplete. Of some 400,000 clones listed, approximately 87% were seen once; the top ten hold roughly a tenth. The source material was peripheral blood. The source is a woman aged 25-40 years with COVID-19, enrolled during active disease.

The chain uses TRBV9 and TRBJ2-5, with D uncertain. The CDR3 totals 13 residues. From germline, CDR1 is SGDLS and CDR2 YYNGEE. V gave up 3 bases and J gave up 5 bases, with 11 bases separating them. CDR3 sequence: CASSADSRETQYF. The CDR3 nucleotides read TGTGCCAGCAGCGCCGACTCCCGGGAGACCCAGTACTTC.

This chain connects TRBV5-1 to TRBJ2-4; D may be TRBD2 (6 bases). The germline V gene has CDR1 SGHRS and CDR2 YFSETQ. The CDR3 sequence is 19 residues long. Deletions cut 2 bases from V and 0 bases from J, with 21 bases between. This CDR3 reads CASSLGGSSGLIAKNIQYF. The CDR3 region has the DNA TGCGCCAGCAGCTTAGGAGGGAGTTCTGGGCTCATAGCCAAAAACATTCAGTACTTC.

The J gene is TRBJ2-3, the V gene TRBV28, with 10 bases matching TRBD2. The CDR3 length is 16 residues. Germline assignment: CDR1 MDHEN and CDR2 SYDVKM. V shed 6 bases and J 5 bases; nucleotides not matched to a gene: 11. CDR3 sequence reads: CASSFRGLAREDTQYF. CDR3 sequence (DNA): TGTGCCAGCAGCTTCCGGGGACTAGCGAGGGAAGATACGCAGTATTTT. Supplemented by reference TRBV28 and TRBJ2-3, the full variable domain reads DVKVTQSSRYLVKRTGEKVFLECVQDMDHENMFWYRQDPGLGLRLIYFSYDVKMKEKGDIPEGYSVSREKKERFSLILESASTNQTSMYLCASSFRGLAREDTQYFGPGTRLTVL.

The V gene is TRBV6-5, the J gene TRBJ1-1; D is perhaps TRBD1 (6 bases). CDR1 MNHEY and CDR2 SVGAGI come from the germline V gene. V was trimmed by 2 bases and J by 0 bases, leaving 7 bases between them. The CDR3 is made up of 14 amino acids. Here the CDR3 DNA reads TGTGCCAGCAGTTACGGGGGCCTGAACACTGAAGCTTTCTTT. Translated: CASSYGGLNTEAFF.

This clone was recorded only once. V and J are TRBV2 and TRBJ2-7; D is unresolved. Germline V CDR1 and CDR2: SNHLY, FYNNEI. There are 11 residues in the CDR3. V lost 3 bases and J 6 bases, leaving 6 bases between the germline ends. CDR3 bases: TGTGCCAGCAGTGAGCGTATCGAGCAGTACTTC. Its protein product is CASSERIEQYF.

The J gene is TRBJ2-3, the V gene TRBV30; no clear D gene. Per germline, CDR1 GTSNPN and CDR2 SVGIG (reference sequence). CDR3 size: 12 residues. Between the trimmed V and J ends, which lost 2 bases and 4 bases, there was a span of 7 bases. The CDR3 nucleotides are TGTGCCTGGAGTACCACAGCAGATACGCAGTATTTT. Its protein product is CAWSTTADTQYF.